The next 18 T cell receptor beta chains were all read from a single sample in a study of blood T cell repertoires in COVID-19. TCRdb's table, derived via immunoSEQ multiplex PCR, lists solely in-frame clones and lacks some. Here the sample spans some 180,000 clones, 60% to 85% being singletons. Sequencing was performed on peripheral blood. Receptor source: a woman in her fifties or sixties with active or convalescent COVID-19.

This sequence joins TRBV5-6 and TRBJ1-1, with 7 bases that match TRBD1. The CDR3 is 14 residues long. CDR1 and CDR2 from the germline V gene are SGHDT and YYEEEE. The ends lost 3 bases at V and 2 bases at J; junction bases unmatched: 4. The CDR3 sequence: CASSSRDSNTEAFF. The CDR3 nucleotides are TGTGCCAGCAGCTCCCGGGACAGCAACACTGAAGCTTTCTTT.

The rearrangement uses TRBV6-7 and TRBJ2-1, with 8 bases matching TRBD2. TRBV6-7 carries the ORF label, with uncertain function. The CDR3 extends over 16 amino acids. V shed 5 bases, J shed 4 bases, and the junction held 10 bases outside the gene matches. CDR3 sequence (DNA): TGTGCCAGCAGTCTTCCGGGACTAGACCTTTACAATGAGCAGTTCTTC. It encodes CASSLPGLDLYNEQFF.

This clone was seen a single time. The chain recombines TRBV4-2 with TRBJ2-3, with D perhaps matching TRBD2 (5 bases). CDR1 is LGHNA and CDR2 is YNFKEQ in the germline V gene. Between the trimmed V and J ends, which lost 1 base and 4 bases, there was a span of 12 bases. The CDR3 totals 15 residues. The CDR3 nucleotides read TGTGCCAGCAGCCAAGGAGTCGGGGTCGCAGATACGCAGTATTTT. Residues: CASSQGVGVADTQYF.

This clone was recorded many times. One end of the junction fails to match germline, which may point to a read error. This chain uses TRBV7-7 with TRBJ2-1, with 7 bases identical to TRBD2. This CDR3 has 15 amino acids. The V gene's germline CDR1 is SSHAT and CDR2 FNYEAQ (reference sequence). The CDR3 DNA sequence: TGTGCTAGCAGCTTAGATGGCGGGGGATTTAATGAGCAGTTCTTC. It specifies CASSLDGGGFNEQFF.

The CDR3 protein is CASRGLRDEQYF. The CDR3 DNA reads TGTGCCAGCAGGGGACTCAGGGACGAGCAGTACTTC. The chain is built from TRBV12-3 or TRBV12-4 and TRBJ2-7; D might be TRBD2 (6 bases). This CDR3 spans 12 amino acids. Trimming removed 6 bases from V and 5 bases from J, with 11 bases in between.

The rearrangement uses TRBV20-1 and TRBJ2-1, with 11 bases fitting TRBD2. CDR1 DFQATT and CDR2 SNEGSKA come from the germline V gene (reference sequence). The CDR3 has 11 residues. V lost 7 bases, J lost 13 bases, and 6 bases stayed unmatched. CDR3 residues: CSVVAGGPQFF. CDR3 nucleotide sequence: TGCAGTGTTGTAGCGGGAGGGCCCCAGTTCTTC.

The chain has TRBV18 and TRBJ2-3; 16 nucleotides line up with TRBD2. This CDR3 is built from 19 residues. J gave up 2 bases and V 2 bases, and 7 bases lay outside the gene matches. Germline V gives CDR1 KGHSH, CDR2 LQKENI. DNA for the CDR3: TGTGCCAGCTCACCAAGGGGACTAGCGGGAGGGCCGGTCACAGATACGCAGTATTTT. Translating gives CASSPRGLAGGPVTDTQYF. Drawing the rest from reference TRBV18 and TRBJ2-3, the complete variable domain is NAGVMQNPRHLVRRRGQEARLRCSPMKGHSHVYWYRQLPEEGLKFMVYLQKENIIDESGMPKERFSAEFPKEGPSILRIQQVVRGDSAAYFCASSPRGLAGGPVTDTQYFGPGTRLTVL.

CDR3 sequence reads: CASSPPRGLGPQHF. The CDR3 coding sequence is TGTGCCAGCTCACCACCTAGGGGGCTCGGGCCCCAGCATTTT. V and J are TRBV18 and TRBJ1-5; TRBD1 agrees at 7 bases. With V trimmed by 0 bases and J by 9 bases, 5 bases remained unmatched. The germline gives CDR1 KGHSH, CDR2 LQKENI. This CDR3 region has 14 residues.

The chain uses TRBV3-1 (or the pseudogene TRBV3-2) and TRBJ1-2; TRBD1 might be the D (6 bases). The CDR3 sequence is 15 residues long. V dropped 1 base and J dropped 2 bases, with 11 bases sitting between them. The V gene's germline CDR1 is LGHDT and CDR2 YNNKEL (reference sequence). For the CDR3, the DNA is TGTGCCAGCAGCCAAGGGGGGGGCCTAAACTATGGCTACACCTTC. Translated, it gives CASSQGGGLNYGYTF.

The chain couples TRBV29-1 to TRBJ2-1, with 9 bases fitting TRBD1. The V gene's germline CDR1 is SQVTM and CDR2 ANQGSEA. V lost 5 bases, J lost 6 bases, and 5 bases stayed unmatched. This CDR3 spans 13 amino acids. CDR3 loop: CSVLGQGLNEQFF. The CDR3 DNA sequence: TGCAGCGTTTTAGGACAGGGGCTCAATGAGCAGTTCTTC.

V is TRBV30 and J is TRBJ2-1; 7 bases line up with TRBD2. The CDR3 sequence is 14 residues long. The junction had 11 bases not matched to a gene; V was cut back by 8 bases and J by 4 bases. Germline CDR1 is GTSNPN and CDR2 is SVGIG (reference sequence). The CDR3 protein is CAQSPGGVYNEQFF. The CDR3 nucleotides are TGTGCCCAGTCGCCGGGGGGAGTTTACAATGAGCAGTTCTTC.

J is TRBJ1-2 and V is TRBV28, with 8 nucleotides matching TRBD1. CDR1 is MDHEN and CDR2 is SYDVKM in the germline V gene. The CDR3 runs to 12 residues. The V segment lost 6 bases and the J segment 11 bases; nucleotides outside the gene matches: 8. This CDR3 is CASSTNRQGYTF. CDR3 coding DNA: TGTGCCAGCAGCACGAACCGACAGGGGTACACCTTC.

The chain joins TRBV5-1 to TRBJ1-1, with 9 bases matching TRBD1. Unmatched junction bases numbered 10, after V lost 3 bases and J lost 7 bases. There are 15 residues in the CDR3. Germline V gives CDR1 SGHRS, CDR2 YFSETQ. CDR3 nucleotides: TGCGCCAGCAGCTCGGAGAGGACAGGGGTGAGTGAAGCTTTCTTT. The encoded protein is CASSSERTGVSEAFF.

A few counts support this clone. The rearrangement links TRBV12-3 or TRBV12-4 to TRBJ1-5, with D uncertain. Trimming left V 4 bases short and J 5 bases short, with 9 bases between. CDR3 length: 13 amino acids. The CDR3 DNA sequence: TGTGCCAGCAGTTACGGAGACTATCAGCCCCAGCATTTT. Translating it yields CASSYGDYQPQHF.

This clone showed up just once. The V call is TRBV12-3 or TRBV12-4, the J call TRBJ2-5, with 9 bases that match TRBD2. V trimming: 6 bases; J trimming: 4 bases; junction bases outside the gene matches: 0. The CDR3 sequence is 12 residues long. The CDR3 nucleotides read TGTGCCAGCAGGGGACTAGCAGAGACCCAGTACTTC. This codes for CASRGLAETQYF.

This chain uses TRBV28 with TRBJ1-1, with D maybe TRBD1 (6 bases). The germline CDR1 and CDR2 sequences are MDHEN and SYDVKM. The CDR3 is 11 amino acids. V shed 6 bases and J shed 8 bases, with 10 bases lying between them. CDR3 DNA: TGTGCCAGCAGACAGGGCCGAGAAGCTTTCTTT. As protein: CASRQGREAFF.

This chain links TRBV14 with TRBJ2-5; 15 positions match TRBD2. Germline assignment: CDR1 SGHDN and CDR2 FVKESK. V gave up 2 bases and J gave up 9 bases; unmatched junction bases: 4. The CDR3 runs to 15 residues. The CDR3 spells CASSQFRTSGGAQYF. CDR3 sequence (DNA): TGTGCCAGCAGCCAATTCCGGACTAGCGGGGGGGCCCAGTACTTC.

The chain uses TRBV28 and TRBJ1-1, with 8 bases lining up with TRBD1. CDR3 length equals 14 residues. V lost 6 bases and J lost 1; bases outside the gene matches: 4. Germline-derived CDR1 and CDR2 are MDHEN and SYDVKM. This CDR3 reads CASRRDRKNTEAFF. The CDR3 DNA sequence: TGTGCCAGCAGGAGGGACAGGAAGAACACTGAAGCTTTCTTT.